This TCR beta chain was documented in a study of T cell responses to AZD1222 COVID-19 vaccine. Points from the study as a whole: Most donors were white British and more were female, and clonal diversity was possibly underestimated. With dominance at 160-218 and 743-854, vaccine-associated CD4 TCRs spanned spike. Baseline seropositivity occurred in only six or seven AZD1222 recipients.

TCRdb's table, derived via immunoSEQ multiplex PCR, lists solely in-frame clones and lacks some. The sample includes about 68,000 clones, over 60% of them seen just once. For this clone: Its specificity is unknown.

V lost 4 bases and J 1 base, leaving 20 bases between the germline ends. CDR3 length: 17 residues. The V gene's germline CDR1 is SGHRS and CDR2 YFSETQ. The sequence derives from an adult in good health. The chain employs TRBV5-1 and TRBJ1-2; D unclear. The specimen was peripheral blood, collected on day 0 of AZD1222 vaccination. CDR3 DNA: TGCGCCAGCAGCCCGAACGGGAGACTCGCCCTTAACTATGGCTACACCTTC. Its translation: CASSPNGRLALNYGYTF. The full variable domain, its missing parts supplied by reference TRBV5-1 and TRBJ1-2, is KAGVTQTPRYLIKTRGQQVTLSCSPISGHRSVSWYQQTPGQGLQFLFEYFSETQRNKGNFPGRFSGRQFSNSRSEMNVSTLELGDSALYLCASSPNGRLALNYGYTFGSGTRLTVV.